This section outlines one T cell receptor beta chain sequence together with its context. Sequencing was performed with immunoSEQ multiplex PCR; in TCRdb, only in-frame clones are kept and a portion is missing. The sample includes roughly 330,000 clones, over 75% seen only once; the top ten take over 4.5%. This sample is drawn from a study of blood T cell repertoires in COVID-19. About the research overall: T cells, B-cell-depleted T cells, or PBMCs provided the cDNA or gDNA that served as material.

Trimming left V 7 bases short and J 8 bases short, with 9 bases between. This CDR3 region has 11 residues. Germline loops: CDR1 MNHEY, CDR2 SMNVEV (reference sequence). Those enrolled, adults aged roughly 18 to 89 years, came from some 25 US areas. Each participant's cohort was designated according to participant-reported clinical history. Each recovered donor of Cohort 3 presented with two negative PCRs, clearance, or symptom resolution. Specimen: PBMCs or T cells enriched from blood (not recorded which). The V call is TRBV27, the J call TRBJ2-1; D uncertain. This TCR came from a man between 25 and 39 years old who had recovered from COVID-19. DNA for the CDR3: TGTGCCAGCACCAGTGGTCATGAGCAGTTCTTC. This sequence encodes CASTSGHEQFF.